This entry lists 23 T cell receptor beta chains sequenced from one sample in a study of cytomegalovirus exposure and HLA in healthy donors. 13 Jbeta primers and 60 Vbeta primers were used for the PCR. Produced via immunoSEQ multiplex PCR; TCRdb's table is partial and in-frame only. The table includes more than 85,000 clones, about 15% detected once. The specimen was PBMCs. The origin of the receptors is a female donor in good health and CMV-seronegative.

This clone was counted only a few times. The chain couples TRBV7-9 to TRBJ1-1, with TRBD1 matching 7 bases. Germline assignment: CDR1 SEHNR and CDR2 FQNEAQ (reference sequence). The V and J ends lost 5 bases and 3 bases, in that order; junction bases with no gene match: 15. The CDR3 has 17 amino acids. The CDR3 DNA reads as TGTGCCAGCAGCCCGAGACAGGGCCATCCTAAATACACTGAAGCTTTCTTT. Translated, it gives CASSPRQGHPKYTEAFF.

The gene calls are TRBV5-6 and TRBJ2-1; 11 bases agree with TRBD2. This CDR3 is 17 amino acids long. CDR1 and CDR2 (germline): SGHDT, YYEEEE. Trimming removed 0 bases from V and 6 bases from J; junction bases left unmatched: 8. CDR3 sequence reads: CASSLALLAGVINEQFF. As DNA, the CDR3 is TGTGCCAGCAGCTTGGCCTTACTAGCGGGAGTTATCAATGAGCAGTTCTTC. Drawing the rest from reference TRBV5-6 and TRBJ2-1, the complete variable domain is DAGVTQSPTHLIKTRGQQVTLRCSPKSGHDTVSWYQQALGQGPQFIFQYYEEEERQRGNFPDRFSGHQFPNYSSELNVNALLLGDSALYLCASSLALLAGVINEQFFGPGTRLTVL.

This clone was seen a handful of times. The V gene is TRBV6-5, the J gene TRBJ2-7; 11 bases agree with TRBD2. The CDR3 is 14 residues long. Germline assignment: CDR1 MNHEY and CDR2 SVGAGI. The V gene end was trimmed by 6 bases and the J gene end by 0 bases; junction bases not matched to a gene: 1. The CDR3 sequence is CASRTSGASYEQYF. The CDR3 DNA is TGTGCCAGCAGGACTAGCGGGGCCTCCTACGAGCAGTACTTC.

V usage is TRBV18 and J usage is TRBJ1-1; D is uncertain. Germline V lookup: CDR1 KGHSH, CDR2 LQKENI. Trimming stripped 6 bases from V and 8 bases from J, with 16 bases between. There are 13 residues in the CDR3. For the CDR3, the DNA is TGTGCCAGCTCCCAAGTAAGCGGGCCCGAAGCTTTCTTT. It translates to CASSQVSGPEAFF. Combining the CDR3 with reference TRBV18 and TRBJ1-1 gives the whole variable domain NAGVMQNPRHLVRRRGQEARLRCSPMKGHSHVYWYRQLPEEGLKFMVYLQKENIIDESGMPKERFSAEFPKEGPSILRIQQVVRGDSAAYFCASSQVSGPEAFFGQGTRLTVV.

The chain couples TRBV28 to TRBJ2-5; 9 bases are a match to TRBD1. The J call may be wrong; the DNA end is better matched by TRBJ2-7. The CDR3 has 16 residues. CDR1 is MDHEN and CDR2 is SYDVKM in the germline V gene. Here the CDR3 reads CASSLRPGQGGHEQYF. The CDR3 DNA follows: TGTGCCAGCAGTTTAAGACCGGGACAGGGCGGACACGAGCAGTACTTC.

V usage is TRBV7-9 and J usage is TRBJ1-1; D might be TRBD1 (5 bases). The CDR3 has 14 amino acids. Trimming removed 5 bases from V and 4 bases from J, with 14 bases in between. Germline CDR1 is SEHNR and CDR2 is FQNEAQ (reference sequence). DNA for the CDR3: TGTGCCAGCAGCCAATGGGGTAGGGGCACTGAAGCTTTCTTT. Protein product: CASSQWGRGTEAFF.

The chain employs TRBV6-5 and TRBJ2-5; a possible D gene is TRBD2 (6 bases). The CDR3 has 14 residues. The germline V and J ends were trimmed by 0 bases and 5 bases, with 10 bases remaining between them. CDR1 is MNHEY, CDR2 SVGAGI, per germline. CDR3 region: CASSYSLAQETQYF. The CDR3 DNA reads TGTGCCAGCAGTTACTCTCTAGCGCAGGAGACCCAGTACTTC.

This clone occurred a few times. This chain joins TRBV5-4 and TRBJ2-7; the match to TRBD2 covers 12 bases. Germline CDR1 reads SGHNT; CDR2 reads YYREEE (reference sequence). The trim removed 5 bases at V and 5 bases at J, leaving 8 bases unmatched. The CDR3 loop spans 15 amino acids. In DNA form, the CDR3 reads TGTGCCAGCAGTCCCGGACTAGCGGGGATCCACGAGCAGTACTTC. Amino acid sequence: CASSPGLAGIHEQYF.

The chain uses TRBV7-3 and TRBJ2-5; TRBD2 agrees at 7 bases. Unmatched junction bases numbered 12, after V lost 2 bases and J lost 12 bases. Germline V gene sequence: CDR1 SGHTA, CDR2 FQGTGA. The CDR3 consists of 14 residues. The DNA for the CDR3 is TGTGCCAGCAGCTTAGATCGTGGTGGGAGGGAGAAGTACTTC. This codes for CASSLDRGGREKYF.

The rearrangement links TRBV4-3 to TRBJ1-6, with 8 bases fitting TRBD1. The CDR3 sequence is 14 residues long. Germline V gene lookup returns CDR1 LGHNA and CDR2 YSLEER. The V segment lost 6 bases and the J segment 10 bases; nucleotides outside the gene matches: 8. CDR3 sequence (DNA): TGCGCCAGCAGTATGGACAGGGTTGACTCACCCCTCCACTTT. Protein sequence: CASSMDRVDSPLHF.

The CDR3 DNA reads TGTGCCAGCAGAGCCGACAGGGACACTGAAGCTTTCTTT. Translation gives CASRADRDTEAFF. V gene TRBV6-5 combines with J gene TRBJ1-1; TRBD1 matches 7 bases. Germline lookup yields CDR1 MNHEY and CDR2 SVGAGI. Losses at the gene ends were 6 bases for V and 3 bases for J; bases not matched to a gene: 4. CDR3 length equals 13 residues.

This clone was seen a handful of times. The chain has TRBV27 and TRBJ1-5, with D possibly TRBD1 on 5 matching bases. The ends were cut back, 4 bases at V and 0 bases at J, with 19 bases in the middle. The CDR3 covers 18 residues. CDR1 is MNHEY, CDR2 SMNVEV, per germline (reference sequence). The CDR3 DNA reads as TGTGCCAGCAGTTCTCGGGGGTTTGAGGCCTATAGCAATCAGCCCCAGCATTTT. This codes for CASSSRGFEAYSNQPQHF.

This chain connects TRBV7-2 to TRBJ2-4; D gene ambiguous. The germline V gene has CDR1 SGHTA and CDR2 FQGNSA. CDR3 length equals 16 residues. With 1 base removed from V and 1 base from J, the gap between germline ends came to 11 bases. The CDR3 coding sequence is TGTGCCAGCAGCTTAGGCATCGCCGGGGCCAAAAACATTCAGTACTTC. Protein: CASSLGIAGAKNIQYF.

In its sample, this clone was seen a few times. This sequence joins TRBV18 and TRBJ1-1; D remains ambiguous. CDR1 is KGHSH and CDR2 is LQKENI in the germline V gene. CDR3 length: 13 amino acids. V shed 4 bases and J shed 0 bases, with 6 bases lying between them. CDR3 protein: CASSLQMNTEAFF. The CDR3 region has the DNA TGTGCCAGCTCACTACAGATGAACACTGAAGCTTTCTTT.

The chain is built from TRBV12-2 and TRBJ2-7; the table's D call TRBD2 went unverified against the DNA. TRBV12-2 is annotated as a pseudogene. The CDR3 sequence is 15 residues long. CDR3 nucleotides: TGTGCAAGTCGCCGCCGCGGGAGGGCCGAGGACGAGCAGTACTTC. Translating it yields CASRRRGRAEDEQYF.

The V gene is TRBV9, the J gene TRBJ2-1; D is possibly TRBD2 (6 bases). V was trimmed by 0 bases and J by 6 bases, leaving 22 bases between them. CDR3 length: 18 residues. The germline gives CDR1 SGDLS, CDR2 YYNGEE. CDR3 bases: TGTGCCAGCAGCGTAGAGAAGGCAGGGAGGAGTAATAGCAATGAGCAGTTCTTC. Translating gives CASSVEKAGRSNSNEQFF.

This clone was seen a handful of times. The J gene is TRBJ2-1, the V gene TRBV27; 9 nucleotides line up with TRBD1. V shed 0 bases, J shed 4 bases, and the junction held 10 bases outside the gene matches. Germline V CDR1 and CDR2: MNHEY, SMNVEV (reference sequence). This CDR3 has 18 amino acids. The CDR3 coding sequence is TGTGCCAGCAGTTTATCGCGGGGACAGGGATTCCTATACAATGAGCAGTTCTTC. This translates into CASSLSRGQGFLYNEQFF.

The rearrangement links TRBV5-1 to TRBJ1-1; unclear D gene. Germline lookup yields CDR1 SGHRS and CDR2 YFSETQ. The V end was cut by 0 bases, the J end by 1 base, with 13 bases between. There are 16 residues in the CDR3. DNA of the CDR3: TGCGCCAGCAGCTTGGCTTACGGTAGACAGAACACTGAAGCTTTCTTT. It encodes CASSLAYGRQNTEAFF.

This clone was seen more than once but under ten times. The V call is TRBV7-9, the J call TRBJ1-4; a weak D match, TRBD1 (6 bases). The CDR3 totals 16 residues. V was trimmed by 4 bases and J by 2 bases, leaving 14 bases between them. From germline, CDR1 is SEHNR and CDR2 FQNEAQ (reference sequence). For the CDR3, the DNA is TGTGCCAGCAGCTCGGGGGGCAGGGCTACTAATGAAAAACTGTTTTTT. Amino acid sequence: CASSSGGRATNEKLFF.

This clone was recorded a few times. This sequence joins TRBV5-1 and TRBJ2-3; TRBD2 matches at 8 bases. J lost 2 bases, V lost 0 bases, and 8 bases had no gene match. CDR1 SGHRS and CDR2 YFSETQ come from the germline V gene. This CDR3 comprises 17 residues. The CDR3 sequence: CASSLEGSGGHTDTQYF. The CDR3 DNA is TGCGCCAGCAGCTTGGAGGGGAGCGGGGGCCACACAGATACGCAGTATTTT.

The sample holds a few counts of this clone. This rearrangement joins TRBV5-6 to TRBJ2-7; 8 nucleotides line up with TRBD1. Germline assignment: CDR1 SGHDT and CDR2 YYEEEE. The CDR3 spans 16 residues. V lost 4 bases and J lost 2; bases outside the gene matches: 11. Here the CDR3 reads CASSIAGTGHTYEQYF. The CDR3 bases are TGTGCCAGCAGCATTGCCGGGACAGGACATACCTACGAGCAGTACTTC.

The CDR3 DNA sequence: TGCAGCGCCGCTTCTGAGGGGGCAACTGAAGCTTTCTTT. Its translation: CSAASEGATEAFF. The rearrangement links TRBV29-1 to TRBJ1-1; the match to TRBD1 covers 7 bases. Per germline, CDR1 SQVTM and CDR2 ANQGSEA. Trimming took 7 bases from V and 5 from J; bases not matched to a gene: 10. This CDR3 is built from 13 residues.

In DNA form, the CDR3 reads TGCGCCAGCAGCTTGGGACAGGGCGGATGGGAGCAGTACTTC. It is translated as CASSLGQGGWEQYF. J is TRBJ2-5 and V is TRBV5-1; the match to TRBD1 covers 7 bases. Germline V lookup: CDR1 SGHRS, CDR2 YFSETQ. J gave up 11 bases and V 0 bases, and 10 bases lay outside the gene matches. The CDR3 runs 14 residues.